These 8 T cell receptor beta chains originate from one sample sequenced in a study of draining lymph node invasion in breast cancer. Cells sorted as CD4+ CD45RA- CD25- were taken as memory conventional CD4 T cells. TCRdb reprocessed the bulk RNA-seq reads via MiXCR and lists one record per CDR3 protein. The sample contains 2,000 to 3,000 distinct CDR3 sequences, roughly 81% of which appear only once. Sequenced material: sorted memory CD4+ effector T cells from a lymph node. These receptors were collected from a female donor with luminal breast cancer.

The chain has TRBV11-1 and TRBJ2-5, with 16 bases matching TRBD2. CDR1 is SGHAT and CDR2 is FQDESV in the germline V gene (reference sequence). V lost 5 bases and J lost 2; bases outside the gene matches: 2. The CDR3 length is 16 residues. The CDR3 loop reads CASSMGLAGGQETQYF. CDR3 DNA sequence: TGTGCCAGCAGCATGGGACTAGCGGGGGGGCAAGAGACCCAGTACTTC. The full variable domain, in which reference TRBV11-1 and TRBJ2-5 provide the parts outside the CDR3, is EAEVAQSPRYKITEKSQAVAFWCDPISGHATLYWYRQILGQGPELLVQFQDESVVDDSQLPKDRFSAERLKGVDSTLKIQPAELGDSAMYLCASSMGLAGGQETQYFGPGTRLLVL.

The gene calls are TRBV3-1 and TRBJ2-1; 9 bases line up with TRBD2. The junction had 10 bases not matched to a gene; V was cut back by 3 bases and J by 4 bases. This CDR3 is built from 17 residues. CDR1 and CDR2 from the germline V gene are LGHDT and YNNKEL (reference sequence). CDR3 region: CASSHLAGGVVYNEQFF. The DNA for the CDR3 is TGTGCCAGCAGCCACCTTGCGGGGGGGGTCGTGTACAATGAGCAGTTCTTC.

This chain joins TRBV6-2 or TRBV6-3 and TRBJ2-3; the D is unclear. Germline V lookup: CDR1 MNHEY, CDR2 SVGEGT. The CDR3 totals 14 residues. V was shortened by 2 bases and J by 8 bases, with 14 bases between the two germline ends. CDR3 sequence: CASSYDLGQATQYF. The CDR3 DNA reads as TGTGCCAGCAGTTACGATTTAGGGCAAGCTACGCAGTATTTT.

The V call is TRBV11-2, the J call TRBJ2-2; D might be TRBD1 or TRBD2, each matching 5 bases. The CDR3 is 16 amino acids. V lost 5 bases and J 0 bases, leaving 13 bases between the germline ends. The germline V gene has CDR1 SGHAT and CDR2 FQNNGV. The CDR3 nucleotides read TGTGCCAGCAGCCAAACCGGGACGACGAACACCGGGGAGCTGTTTTTT. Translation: CASSQTGTTNTGELFF.

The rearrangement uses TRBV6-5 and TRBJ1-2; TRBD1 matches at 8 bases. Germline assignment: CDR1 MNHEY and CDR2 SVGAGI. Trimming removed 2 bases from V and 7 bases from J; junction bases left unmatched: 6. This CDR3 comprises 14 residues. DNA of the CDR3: TGTGCCAGCAGTTACGGACAGGGAGGCGCTGGCTACACCTTC. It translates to CASSYGQGGAGYTF.

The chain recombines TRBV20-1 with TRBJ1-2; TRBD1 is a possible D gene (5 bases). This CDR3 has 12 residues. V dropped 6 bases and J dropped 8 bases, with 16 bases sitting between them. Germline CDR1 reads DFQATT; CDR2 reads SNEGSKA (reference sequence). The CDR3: CSAQTDLWGYTF. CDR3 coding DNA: TGCAGTGCCCAGACAGATTTGTGGGGCTACACCTTC.

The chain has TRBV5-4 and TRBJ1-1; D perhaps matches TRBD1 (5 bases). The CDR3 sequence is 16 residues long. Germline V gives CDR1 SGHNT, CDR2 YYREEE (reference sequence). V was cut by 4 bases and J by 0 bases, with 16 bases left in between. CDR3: CASSTGRVSMNTEAFF. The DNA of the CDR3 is TGTGCCAGCAGCACAGGCAGGGTAAGCATGAACACTGAAGCTTTCTTT.

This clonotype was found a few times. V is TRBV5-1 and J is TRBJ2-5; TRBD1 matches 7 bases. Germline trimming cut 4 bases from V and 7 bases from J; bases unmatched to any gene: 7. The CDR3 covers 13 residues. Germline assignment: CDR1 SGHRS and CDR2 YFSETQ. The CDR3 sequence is CASSTGQVGTQYF. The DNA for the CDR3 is TGCGCCAGCAGCACAGGACAGGTGGGGACCCAGTACTTC.